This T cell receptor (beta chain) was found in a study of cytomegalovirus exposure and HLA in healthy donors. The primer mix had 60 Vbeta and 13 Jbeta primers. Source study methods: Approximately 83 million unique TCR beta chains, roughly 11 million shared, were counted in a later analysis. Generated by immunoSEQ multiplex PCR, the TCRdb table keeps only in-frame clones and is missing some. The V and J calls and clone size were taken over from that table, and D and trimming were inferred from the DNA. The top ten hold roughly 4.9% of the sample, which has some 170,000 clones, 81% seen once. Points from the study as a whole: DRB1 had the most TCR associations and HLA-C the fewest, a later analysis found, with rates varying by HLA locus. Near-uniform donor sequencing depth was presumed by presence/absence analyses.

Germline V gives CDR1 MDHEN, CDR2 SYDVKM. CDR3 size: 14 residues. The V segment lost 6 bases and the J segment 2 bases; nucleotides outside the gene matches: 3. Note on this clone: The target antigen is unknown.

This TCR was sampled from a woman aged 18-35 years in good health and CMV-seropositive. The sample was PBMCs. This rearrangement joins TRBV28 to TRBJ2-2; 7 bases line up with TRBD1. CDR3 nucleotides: TGTGCCAGCAGACAGGGGCGTAACACCGGGGAGCTGTTTTTT. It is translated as CASRQGRNTGELFF. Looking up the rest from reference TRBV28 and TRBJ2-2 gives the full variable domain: DVKVTQSSRYLVKRTGEKVFLECVQDMDHENMFWYRQDPGLGLRLIYFSYDVKMKEKGDIPEGYSVSREKKERFSLILESASTNQTSMYLCASRQGRNTGELFFGEGSRLTVL.